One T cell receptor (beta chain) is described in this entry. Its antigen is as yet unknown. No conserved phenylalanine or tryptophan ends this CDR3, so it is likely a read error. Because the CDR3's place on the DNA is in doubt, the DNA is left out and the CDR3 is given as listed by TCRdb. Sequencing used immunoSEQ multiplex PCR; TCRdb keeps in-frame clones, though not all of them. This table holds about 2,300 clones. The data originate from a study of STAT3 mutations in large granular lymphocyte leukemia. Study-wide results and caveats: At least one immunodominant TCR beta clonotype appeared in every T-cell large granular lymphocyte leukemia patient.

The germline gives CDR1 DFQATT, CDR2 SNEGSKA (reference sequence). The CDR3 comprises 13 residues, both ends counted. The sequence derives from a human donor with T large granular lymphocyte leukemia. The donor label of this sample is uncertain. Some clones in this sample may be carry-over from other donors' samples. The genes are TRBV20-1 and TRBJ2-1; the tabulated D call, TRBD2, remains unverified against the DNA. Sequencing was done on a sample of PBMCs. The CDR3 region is CSARDPRLAVGNE.